This T cell receptor (beta chain) was sequenced in a study of vaccination effects on CD4 cells after COVID-19. The wider study: Post-vaccine draws lagged the second dose by a median of 72 days. With 7.5 to 10 ug/ml peptides and 9.5 to 10 IU/ml IL-2, fewer than 2.5 million PBMC per well were cultured.

About this clone: Its target is not known.

TCRdb's table, derived via immunoSEQ multiplex PCR, lists solely in-frame clones and lacks some. The sample has more than 60,000 clones, 70% to 85% seen once. Researchers isolated CD4+ T cells once approximately ten days of culture had elapsed. All participants had two doses of either the BNT162b2 or mRNA-1273 vaccine. Previously uninfected by SARS-CoV-2, the vaccine recipients also showed negative nucleocapsid antibodies. The authors replaced half the medium with IL-2 medium on days 3 and 7. This clonotype originated in a human donor who received a COVID-19 vaccine. The material sequenced was CD4+ T cells from PBMCs cultured without peptide, taken after COVID-19 vaccination.

The CDR3 reads CATSDSGQGSEKLFF. CDR3 nucleotides: TGTGCCACCAGTGATTCAGGACAGGGATCTGAAAAACTGTTTTTT. V usage is TRBV24-1 and J usage is TRBJ1-4; 8 positions match TRBD1. Unmatched junction bases numbered 5, after V lost 2 bases and J lost 7 bases. The CDR3 length is 15 residues. The V gene's germline CDR1 is KGHDR and CDR2 SFDVKD.